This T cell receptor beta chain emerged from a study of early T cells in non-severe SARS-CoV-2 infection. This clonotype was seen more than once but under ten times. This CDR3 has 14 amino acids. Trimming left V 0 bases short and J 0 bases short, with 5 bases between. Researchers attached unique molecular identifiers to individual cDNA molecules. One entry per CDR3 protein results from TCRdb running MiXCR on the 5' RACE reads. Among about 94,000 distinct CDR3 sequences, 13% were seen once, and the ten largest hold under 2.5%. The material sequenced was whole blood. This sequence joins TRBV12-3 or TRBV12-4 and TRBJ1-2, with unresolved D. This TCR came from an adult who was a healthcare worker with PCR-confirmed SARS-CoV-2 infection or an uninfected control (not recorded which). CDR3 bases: TGTGCCAGCAGTTTAGCCGAGACTAACTATGGCTACACCTTC. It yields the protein CASSLAETNYGYTF.